The next 17 T cell receptor beta chains were all read from a single sample in a study of T cells in narcolepsy. The protocol was immunoSEQ multiplex PCR, while the TCRdb copy is restricted to in-frame clones and leaves out a portion. Of around 30,000 clones in the sample, about 83% are singletons; the top ten hold approximately 0.91%. The sample comprised CD45RA- memory CD4+ T cells from PBMCs. The source of these receptors is a human donor with narcolepsy.

The chain links TRBV5-4 to TRBJ1-6; 10 bases are a match to TRBD1. The V gene end was trimmed by 1 base and the J gene end by 6 bases; junction bases not matched to a gene: 7. Germline CDR1 is SGHNT and CDR2 is YYREEE (reference sequence). The length of the CDR3 is 17 residues. This CDR3 is CASSLRGTGASNSPLHF. In DNA, the CDR3 is TGTGCCAGCAGCTTGCGCGGGACAGGGGCGAGTAATTCACCCCTCCACTTT. The full variable domain, completed using reference TRBV5-4 and TRBJ1-6, is ETGVTQSPTHLIKTRGQQVTLRCSSQSGHNTVSWYQQALGQGPQFIFQYYREEENGRGNFPPRFSGLQFPNYSSELNVNALELDDSALYLCASSLRGTGASNSPLHFGNGTRLTVT.

V is TRBV19 and J is TRBJ2-1, with D uncertain. V gave up 5 bases and J gave up 5 bases, with 19 bases separating them. CDR1 is LNHDA, CDR2 SQIVND, per germline (reference sequence). The CDR3 runs 16 residues. CDR3 amino acids: CASSFIRLLSNNEQFF. The CDR3 DNA is TGTGCCAGTAGTTTCATACGGCTTCTGTCTAACAATGAGCAGTTCTTC.

This chain links TRBV5-4 with TRBJ2-5; 9 bases map to TRBD1. The CDR3 runs 14 residues. With V trimmed by 4 bases and J by 5 bases, 6 bases remained unmatched. Germline V gene data show CDR1 as SGHNT and CDR2 as YYREEE (reference sequence). CDR3 sequence reads: CASSVQGARETQYF. The CDR3 DNA is TGTGCCAGCAGCGTACAGGGGGCGCGGGAGACCCAGTACTTC.

The chain is built from TRBV7-8 and TRBJ2-3, with D uncertain. The V end lost 1 base, the J end lost 4 bases, and 12 bases lay between the germline ends. From germline, CDR1 is SGHVS and CDR2 FQNEAQ. This CDR3 is 15 amino acids long. The CDR3 sequence is CASSLEAASADTQYF. CDR3 sequence (DNA): TGTGCCAGCAGCTTAGAGGCAGCCAGTGCAGATACGCAGTATTTT.

The rearrangement links TRBV5-4 to TRBJ1-4, with 7 bases aligning to TRBD1. V was pared by 4 bases and J by 0 bases, with 3 bases of the junction left unmatched. The germline CDR1 and CDR2 sequences are SGHNT and YYREEE (reference sequence). There are 15 residues in the CDR3. The CDR3 reads CASSRTGATNEKLFF. In DNA, the CDR3 is TGTGCCAGCAGCCGGACAGGAGCAACTAATGAAAAACTGTTTTTT. Complete variable domain (other parts from reference TRBV5-4 and TRBJ1-4): ETGVTQSPTHLIKTRGQQVTLRCSSQSGHNTVSWYQQALGQGPQFIFQYYREEENGRGNFPPRFSGLQFPNYSSELNVNALELDDSALYLCASSRTGATNEKLFFGSGTQLSVL.

This chain links TRBV7-9 with TRBJ2-1; TRBD1 agrees at 9 bases. Germline CDR1 reads SEHNR; CDR2 reads FQNEAQ (reference sequence). The CDR3 spans 15 residues. J gave up 7 bases and V 5 bases, and 9 bases lay outside the gene matches. CDR3 residues: CASSRNRGLGNEQFF. CDR3 sequence (DNA): TGTGCCAGCAGCCGAAACAGGGGGCTAGGAAATGAGCAGTTCTTC.

This chain links TRBV6-1 with TRBJ1-2; TRBD1 is a possible D gene (5 bases). The length of the CDR3 is 13 residues. In germline, CDR1 is MNHNS, CDR2 SASEGT. Trimming shortened V by 7 bases and J by 4 bases, and 13 bases separated the two germline ends. The CDR3 region has the DNA TGTGCCAGCACCGCAGACAGTATCTATGGCTACACCTTC. This translates into CASTADSIYGYTF.

The V gene is TRBV7-2, the J gene TRBJ2-7; 7 positions agree with TRBD1. CDR1 is SGHTA and CDR2 is FQGNSA in the germline V gene. J gave up 3 bases and V 5 bases, and 7 bases lay outside the gene matches. There are 14 residues in the CDR3. The CDR3 region is CASSNLDRDYEQYF. The CDR3 DNA reads TGTGCCAGCAGCAATCTAGACAGGGACTACGAGCAGTACTTC.

As DNA, the CDR3 is TGTGCCAGCAGCTTAGAACAGGACTACGAGCAGTACTTC. It specifies CASSLEQDYEQYF. The chain is built from TRBV7-9 and TRBJ2-7, with a tentative D call TRBD1 (5 bases). Trimming took off 1 base at V and 3 bases at J, with 7 bases between the two ends. The CDR3 has 13 amino acids. Germline CDR1 and CDR2: SEHNR and FQNEAQ (reference sequence).

The chain has TRBV19 and TRBJ1-1, with D unclear. V gave up 5 bases and J gave up 11 bases, with 12 bases separating them. The CDR3 covers 11 residues. Germline V gene lookup returns CDR1 LNHDA and CDR2 SQIVND (reference sequence). CDR3 residues: CASSSPAEAFF. The CDR3, as DNA: TGTGCCAGTAGTTCCCCCGCGGAGGCTTTCTTT.

The gene calls are TRBV2 and TRBJ2-7, with a weak D call TRBD1 (6 bases). V lost 3 bases and J lost 0, with 9 bases in between. Per germline, CDR1 SNHLY and CDR2 FYNNEI. The CDR3 contains 14 residues. Written as DNA, the CDR3 is TGTGCCAGCAGTGACGGCAGGGGCTCCTACGAGCAGTACTTC. Translated, it gives CASSDGRGSYEQYF.

The chain carries TRBV19 and TRBJ1-5; D is possibly TRBD1 (5 bases). Trimming removed 3 bases from V and 4 bases from J, with 10 bases in between. Germline CDR1 LNHDA, CDR2 SQIVND (reference sequence). This CDR3 comprises 14 residues. The CDR3 nucleotides read TGTGCCAGTAGTATGGCCGGGGGAAATCAGCCCCAGCATTTT. Translating gives CASSMAGGNQPQHF.

The chain uses TRBV5-6 and TRBJ2-7; possibly TRBD1 for D (5 bases). V was cut by 0 bases and J by 5 bases, with 15 bases left in between. The CDR3 spans 15 residues. Germline V CDR1 and CDR2: SGHDT, YYEEEE. CDR3 amino acids: CASSLVDKGFNEQYF. Written as DNA, the CDR3 is TGTGCCAGCAGCTTGGTGGACAAGGGCTTCAACGAGCAGTACTTC.

The rearrangement joins TRBV6-5 to TRBJ2-5; 9 bases fit TRBD1. This CDR3 is built from 14 residues. The V and J ends lost 2 bases and 4 bases, in that order; junction bases with no gene match: 2. CDR1 is MNHEY, CDR2 SVGAGI, per germline. The CDR3 is CASSYRQGGETQYF. The CDR3, as DNA: TGTGCCAGCAGTTACCGACAGGGGGGAGAGACCCAGTACTTC.

The chain combines TRBV5-6 with TRBJ1-5; 12 bases align to TRBD1. Germline trimming cut 3 bases from V and 1 base from J; bases unmatched to any gene: 5. Germline V gene data show CDR1 as SGHDT and CDR2 as YYEEEE. There are 17 residues in the CDR3. CDR3 residues: CASSSGTGGASNQPQHF. CDR3 in DNA: TGTGCCAGCAGCTCCGGGACAGGGGGCGCCAGCAATCAGCCCCAGCATTTT.

The genes are TRBV6-1 and TRBJ2-3; the match to TRBD2 covers 10 bases. After removal of 7 bases from V and 2 bases from J, the junction contained 6 bases not matched to a gene. The CDR3 runs 15 residues. Germline assignment: CDR1 MNHNS and CDR2 SASEGT. This CDR3 reads CASIGLAGATDTQYF. For the CDR3, the DNA is TGTGCCAGCATAGGCCTAGCGGGGGCCACAGATACGCAGTATTTT.

The chain uses TRBV18 and TRBJ1-4; 7 bases align to TRBD1. Germline V lookup: CDR1 KGHSH, CDR2 LQKENI. V trimming: 0 bases; J trimming: 2 bases; junction bases outside the gene matches: 3. The CDR3 covers 16 residues. CDR3 amino acids: CASSPPQGVTNEKLFF. The CDR3 DNA sequence: TGTGCCAGCTCACCACCTCAGGGGGTCACTAATGAAAAACTGTTTTTT.